Listed here are 3 T cell receptor beta chains from one sample, sequenced in a study of tumor-infiltrating lymphocytes in glioblastoma multiforme (dated by TCRdb to the late 2010s). The sequencer listed for this sample is Illumina HiSeq 2500. TCRB libraries were constructed from RNA through three rounds of nested multiplex PCR following a modified ARM-PCR protocol with multiple V-beta primers and a C-beta primer. TCRdb reprocessed the public reads (quality trimming at Q25 with fastp, clone calling with MiXCR) and kept in-frame beta chains. Each entry is one CDR3 protein sequence, shown with its most common DNA and genes. This sample holds approximately 30,000 distinct CDR3 sequences; 60% to 65% were observed only once. Approximately 35% of the sample comes from the top ten. Sample: brain tumor tissue. These receptor sequences come from a male donor with glioblastoma.

Worth noting for this clonotype: A read error may account for a junction end that differs from germline. The chain has TRBV11-2 and TRBJ2-1; a weak D match, TRBD1 (5 bases). The CDR3 is 13 residues long. Germline values: CDR1 SGHAT, CDR2 FQNNGV. The CDR3 reads CAISHQGGNEQFF. The CDR3 DNA sequence: TGTGCCATCAGCCATCAGGGCGGCAATGAGCAATTCTTC. Full variable domain (outside the CDR3, taken from reference TRBV11-2 and TRBJ2-1): EAGVAQSPRYKIIEKRQSVAFWCNPISGHATLYWYQQILGQGPKLLIQFQNNGVVDDSQLPKDRFSAERLKGVDSTLKIQPAKLEDSAVYLCAISHQGGNEQFFGPGTRLTVL.

This clonotype was observed many times. The chain recombines TRBV4-2 with TRBJ1-5; the D gene is possibly TRBD1 (6 bases). The CDR3 length is 15 residues. The V and J ends lost 0 bases and 3 bases respectively, with 9 bases between them. Germline CDR1 LGHNA, CDR2 YNFKEQ. This chain's CDR3 is CASSQDGGYNQPQHF. CDR3 nucleotides: TGTGCCAGCAGCCAAGATGGGGGCTACAATCAGCCCCAGCATTTT.

With regard to this clonotype: The junction does not match germline at one end; this may be a read error. This chain uses TRBV5-5 with TRBJ1-1; D unresolved. This CDR3 comprises 14 residues. Germline CDR1 SGHKS, CDR2 YYEKEE (reference sequence). The CDR3 coding sequence is TGTGTCAGCAGCTTGTCTATGGTGAACACTGAAGCTTCCTTT. As protein: CVSSLSMVNTEASF.